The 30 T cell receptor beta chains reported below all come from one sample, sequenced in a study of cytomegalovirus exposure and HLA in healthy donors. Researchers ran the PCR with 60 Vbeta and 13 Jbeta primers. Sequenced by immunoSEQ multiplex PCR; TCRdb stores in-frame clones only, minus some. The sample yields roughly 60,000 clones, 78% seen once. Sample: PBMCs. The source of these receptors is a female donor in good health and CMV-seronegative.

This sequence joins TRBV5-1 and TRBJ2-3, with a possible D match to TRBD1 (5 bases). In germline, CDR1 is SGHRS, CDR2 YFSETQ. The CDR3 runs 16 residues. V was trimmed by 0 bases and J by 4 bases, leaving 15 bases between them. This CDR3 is CASSLALTGKPDTQYF. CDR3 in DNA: TGCGCCAGCAGCTTGGCCTTAACAGGAAAACCAGATACGCAGTATTTT.

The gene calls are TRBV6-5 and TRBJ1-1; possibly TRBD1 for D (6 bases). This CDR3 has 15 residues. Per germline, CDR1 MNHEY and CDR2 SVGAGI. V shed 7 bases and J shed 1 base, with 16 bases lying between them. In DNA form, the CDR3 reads TGTGCCAGCAAGGGGGGGGTGGGCAGGAACACTGAAGCTTTCTTT. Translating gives CASKGGVGRNTEAFF.

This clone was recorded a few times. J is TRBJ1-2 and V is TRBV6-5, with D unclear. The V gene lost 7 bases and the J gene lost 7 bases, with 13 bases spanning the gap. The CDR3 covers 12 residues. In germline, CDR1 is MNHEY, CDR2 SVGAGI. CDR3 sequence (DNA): TGTGCCAGCACCCCAGACTTGAGTGGCTACACCTTC. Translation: CASTPDLSGYTF.

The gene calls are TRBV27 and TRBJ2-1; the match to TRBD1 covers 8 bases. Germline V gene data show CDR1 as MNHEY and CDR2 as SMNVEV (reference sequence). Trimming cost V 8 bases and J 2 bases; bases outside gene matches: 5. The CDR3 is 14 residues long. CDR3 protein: CASQRTGTYNEQFF. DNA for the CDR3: TGTGCCAGCCAACGGACAGGGACCTACAATGAGCAGTTCTTC.

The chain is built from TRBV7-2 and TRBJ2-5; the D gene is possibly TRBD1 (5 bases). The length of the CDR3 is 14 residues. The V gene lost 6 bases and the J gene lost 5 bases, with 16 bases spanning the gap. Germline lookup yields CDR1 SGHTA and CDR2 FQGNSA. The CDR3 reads CASRSGWVGETQYF. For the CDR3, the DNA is TGTGCCAGCAGGTCAGGGTGGGTGGGGGAGACCCAGTACTTC.

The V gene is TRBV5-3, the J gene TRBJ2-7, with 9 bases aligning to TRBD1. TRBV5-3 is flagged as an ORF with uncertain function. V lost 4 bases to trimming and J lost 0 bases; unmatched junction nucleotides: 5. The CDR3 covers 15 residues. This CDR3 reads CARSAPGQGSYEQYF. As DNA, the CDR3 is TGTGCCAGAAGCGCGCCGGGACAGGGCTCCTACGAGCAGTACTTC.

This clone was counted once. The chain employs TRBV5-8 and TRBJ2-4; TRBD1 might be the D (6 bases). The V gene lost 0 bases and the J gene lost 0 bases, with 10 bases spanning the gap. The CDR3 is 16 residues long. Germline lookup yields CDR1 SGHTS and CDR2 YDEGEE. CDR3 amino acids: CASSLEWGLAKNIQYF. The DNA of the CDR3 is TGTGCCAGCAGCTTGGAGTGGGGGCTAGCCAAAAACATTCAGTACTTC.

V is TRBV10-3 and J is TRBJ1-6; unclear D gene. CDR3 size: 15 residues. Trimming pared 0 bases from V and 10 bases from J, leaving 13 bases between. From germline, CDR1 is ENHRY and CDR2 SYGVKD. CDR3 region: CAISESPGDGSPLHF. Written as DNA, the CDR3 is TGTGCCATCAGTGAGTCCCCCGGGGATGGGTCACCCCTCCACTTT.

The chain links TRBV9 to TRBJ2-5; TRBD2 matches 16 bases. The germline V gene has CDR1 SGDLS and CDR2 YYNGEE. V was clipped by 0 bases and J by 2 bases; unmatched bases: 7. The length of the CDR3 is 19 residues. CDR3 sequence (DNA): TGTGCCAGCAGCGTAGGAGCGGGACTAGCGGGGGGGCTGCAAGAGACCCAGTACTTC. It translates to CASSVGAGLAGGLQETQYF.

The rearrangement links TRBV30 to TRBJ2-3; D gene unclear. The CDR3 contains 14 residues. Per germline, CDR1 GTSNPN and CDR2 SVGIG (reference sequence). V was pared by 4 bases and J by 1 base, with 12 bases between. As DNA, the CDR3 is TGTGCCTGGATTAATAGCAGTCGCACAGATACGCAGTATTTT. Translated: CAWINSSRTDTQYF. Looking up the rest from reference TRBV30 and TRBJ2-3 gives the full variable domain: SQTIHQWPATLVQPVGSPLSLECTVEGTSNPNLYWYRQAAGRGLQLLFYSVGIGQISSEVPQNLSASRPQDRQFILSSKKLLLSDSGFYLCAWINSSRTDTQYFGPGTRLTVL.

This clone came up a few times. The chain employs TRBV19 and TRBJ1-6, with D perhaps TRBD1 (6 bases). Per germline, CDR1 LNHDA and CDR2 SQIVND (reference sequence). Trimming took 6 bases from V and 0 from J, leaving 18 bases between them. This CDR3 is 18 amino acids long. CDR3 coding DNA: TGTGCCAGTAGCCGCCCTACAGGGATGAGCTCCTATAATTCACCCCTCCACTTT. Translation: CASSRPTGMSSYNSPLHF.

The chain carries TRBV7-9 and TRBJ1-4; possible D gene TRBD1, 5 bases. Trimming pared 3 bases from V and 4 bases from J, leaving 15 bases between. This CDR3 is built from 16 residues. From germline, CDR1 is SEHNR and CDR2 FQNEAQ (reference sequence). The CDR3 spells CASSLTESLVNEKLFF. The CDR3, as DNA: TGTGCCAGCAGCTTGACAGAATCTCTAGTTAATGAAAAACTGTTTTTT.

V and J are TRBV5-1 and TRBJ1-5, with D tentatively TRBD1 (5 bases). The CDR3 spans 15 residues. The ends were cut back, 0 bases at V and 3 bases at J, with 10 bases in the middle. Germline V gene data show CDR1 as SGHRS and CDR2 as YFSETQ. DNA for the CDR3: TGCGCCAGCAGCTTGGAGACGGGACTCAATCAGCCCCAGCATTTT. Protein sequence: CASSLETGLNQPQHF.

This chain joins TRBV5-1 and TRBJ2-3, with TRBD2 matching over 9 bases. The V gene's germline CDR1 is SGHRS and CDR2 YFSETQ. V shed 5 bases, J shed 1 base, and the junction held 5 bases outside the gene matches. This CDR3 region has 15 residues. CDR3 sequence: CASSKASGGTDTQYF. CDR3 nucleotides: TGCGCCAGCAGTAAGGCTAGCGGGGGCACAGATACGCAGTATTTT.

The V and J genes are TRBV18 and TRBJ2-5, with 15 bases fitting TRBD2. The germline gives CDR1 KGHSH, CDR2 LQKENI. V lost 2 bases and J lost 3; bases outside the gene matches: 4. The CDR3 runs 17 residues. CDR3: CASSPTGLAGGKETQYF. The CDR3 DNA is TGTGCCAGCTCACCAACCGGACTAGCGGGGGGGAAAGAGACCCAGTACTTC.

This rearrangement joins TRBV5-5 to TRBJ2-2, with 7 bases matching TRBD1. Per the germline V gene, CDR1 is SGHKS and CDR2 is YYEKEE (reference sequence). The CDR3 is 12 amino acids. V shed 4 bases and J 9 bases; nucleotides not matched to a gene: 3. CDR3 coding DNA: TGTGCCAGCAGCCCGACAGGGTGGGAGCTGTTTTTT. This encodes CASSPTGWELFF.

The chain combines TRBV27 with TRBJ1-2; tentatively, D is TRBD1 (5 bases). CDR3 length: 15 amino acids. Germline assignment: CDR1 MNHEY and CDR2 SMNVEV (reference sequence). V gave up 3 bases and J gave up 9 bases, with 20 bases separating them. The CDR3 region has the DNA TGTGCCAGCAGTTTCGGGACTCCCGGCTCGGCTAGCTACACCTTC. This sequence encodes CASSFGTPGSASYTF.

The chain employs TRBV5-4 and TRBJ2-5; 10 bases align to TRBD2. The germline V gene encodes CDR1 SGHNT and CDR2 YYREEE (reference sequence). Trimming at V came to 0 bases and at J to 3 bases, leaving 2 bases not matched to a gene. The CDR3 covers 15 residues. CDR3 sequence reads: CASSLGLAGEETQYF. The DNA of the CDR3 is TGTGCCAGCAGCTTGGGCCTAGCGGGGGAAGAGACCCAGTACTTC.

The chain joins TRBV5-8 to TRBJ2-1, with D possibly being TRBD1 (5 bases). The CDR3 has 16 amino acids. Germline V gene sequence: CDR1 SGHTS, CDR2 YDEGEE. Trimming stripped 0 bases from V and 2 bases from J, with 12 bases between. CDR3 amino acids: CASSLDSVGPYNEQFF. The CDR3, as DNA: TGTGCCAGCAGCTTGGATAGTGTGGGGCCCTACAATGAGCAGTTCTTC.

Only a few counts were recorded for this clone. The CDR3 spells CASSLVSGLGETQYF. CDR3 DNA: TGTGCCAGCAGCTTGGTTTCGGGGTTGGGGGAGACCCAGTACTTC. The V and J genes are TRBV5-5 and TRBJ2-5; a weak D match, TRBD2 (5 bases). The CDR3 sequence is 15 residues long. Germline assignment: CDR1 SGHKS and CDR2 YYEKEE (reference sequence). V lost 0 bases, J lost 5 bases, and 14 bases lay in between.

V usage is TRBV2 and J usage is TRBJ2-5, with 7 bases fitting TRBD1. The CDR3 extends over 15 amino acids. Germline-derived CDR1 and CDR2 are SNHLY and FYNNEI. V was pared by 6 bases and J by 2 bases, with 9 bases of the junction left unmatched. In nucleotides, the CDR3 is TGTGCCAGCAGAGCTAGCCGGGACAGTCAAGAGACCCAGTACTTC. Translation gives CASRASRDSQETQYF.

The CDR3 DNA sequence: TGTGCCAGCAGCCCGATTGGCAGGGCTGACACTGAAGCTTTCTTT. Protein product: CASSPIGRADTEAFF. This chain links TRBV7-9 with TRBJ1-1, with a possible D match to TRBD1 (5 bases). CDR3 length: 15 amino acids. The V gene's germline CDR1 is SEHNR and CDR2 FQNEAQ (reference sequence). Trimming pared 5 bases from V and 3 bases from J, leaving 16 bases between.

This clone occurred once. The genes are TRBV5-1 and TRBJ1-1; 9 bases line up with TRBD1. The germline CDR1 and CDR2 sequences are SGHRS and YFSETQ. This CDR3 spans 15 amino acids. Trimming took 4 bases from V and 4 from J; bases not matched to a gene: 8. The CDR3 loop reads CASSERTGVGTEAFF. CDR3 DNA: TGCGCCAGCAGCGAAAGGACAGGGGTTGGCACTGAAGCTTTCTTT. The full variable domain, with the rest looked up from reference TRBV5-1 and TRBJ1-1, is KAGVTQTPRYLIKTRGQQVTLSCSPISGHRSVSWYQQTPGQGLQFLFEYFSETQRNKGNFPGRFSGRQFSNSRSEMNVSTLELGDSALYLCASSERTGVGTEAFFGQGTRLTVV.

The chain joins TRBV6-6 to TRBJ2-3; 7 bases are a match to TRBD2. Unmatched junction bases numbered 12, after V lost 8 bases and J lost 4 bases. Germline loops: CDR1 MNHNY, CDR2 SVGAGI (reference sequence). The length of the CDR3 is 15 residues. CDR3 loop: CASLFGRGGADTQYF. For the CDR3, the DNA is TGTGCCAGCCTATTTGGAAGGGGAGGGGCAGATACGCAGTATTTT.

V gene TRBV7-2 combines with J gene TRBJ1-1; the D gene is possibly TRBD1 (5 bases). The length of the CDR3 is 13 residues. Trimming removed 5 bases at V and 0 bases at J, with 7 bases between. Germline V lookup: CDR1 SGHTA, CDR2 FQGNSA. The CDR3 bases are TGTGCCAGCAGCACGACAGTGAACACTGAAGCTTTCTTT. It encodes CASSTTVNTEAFF.

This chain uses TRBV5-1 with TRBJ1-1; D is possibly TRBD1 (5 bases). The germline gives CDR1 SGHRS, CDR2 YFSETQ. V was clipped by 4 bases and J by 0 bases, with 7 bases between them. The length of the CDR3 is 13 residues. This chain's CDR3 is CASSHRLNTEAFF. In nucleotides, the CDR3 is TGCGCCAGCAGCCACAGGCTGAACACTGAAGCTTTCTTT.

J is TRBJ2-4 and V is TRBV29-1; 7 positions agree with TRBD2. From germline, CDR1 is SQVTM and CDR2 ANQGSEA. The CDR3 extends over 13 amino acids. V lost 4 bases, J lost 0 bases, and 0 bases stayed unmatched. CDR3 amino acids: CSVGGGAKNIQYF. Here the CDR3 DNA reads TGCAGCGTTGGCGGGGGAGCCAAAAACATTCAGTACTTC.

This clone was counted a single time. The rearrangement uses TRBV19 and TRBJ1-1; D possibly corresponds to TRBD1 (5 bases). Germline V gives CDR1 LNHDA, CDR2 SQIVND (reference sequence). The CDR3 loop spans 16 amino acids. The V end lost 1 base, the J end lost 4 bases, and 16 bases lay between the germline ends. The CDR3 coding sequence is TGTGCCAGTAGTATAGCCCCGGGGGGGAGAGGCACTGAAGCTTTCTTT. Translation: CASSIAPGGRGTEAFF.

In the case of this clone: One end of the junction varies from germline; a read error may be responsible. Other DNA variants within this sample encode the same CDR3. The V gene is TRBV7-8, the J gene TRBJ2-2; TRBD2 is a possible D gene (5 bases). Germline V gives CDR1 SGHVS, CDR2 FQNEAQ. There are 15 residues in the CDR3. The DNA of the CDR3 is TGTGCCAGCAGCTTATTTTCGTGGCGGACCGGGGAGCTATTTTTT. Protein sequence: CASSLFSWRTGELFF.

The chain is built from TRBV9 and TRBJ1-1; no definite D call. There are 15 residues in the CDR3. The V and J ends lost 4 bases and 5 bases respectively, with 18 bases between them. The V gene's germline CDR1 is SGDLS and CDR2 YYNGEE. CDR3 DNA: TGTGCCAGCAGCCCGAGGGAACGGGTGTGGACTGAAGCTTTCTTT. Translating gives CASSPRERVWTEAFF.